This T cell receptor beta chain was retrieved from a study of metastatic and nonmetastatic thyroid tumors. This CDR3 spans 16 amino acids. In germline, CDR1 is SGHAT, CDR2 FQNNGV. None of the patients had undergone any treatment ahead of thyroid surgery. Study processing details: A papillary thyroid cancer distant-metastasis classifier was built from CDR3 differences across clinicopathological groups. With MiXCR, TCRdb reprocessed the PCR reads. The V and J calls shown here were made by TCRdb, not taken from the authors' results. Of about 69,000 clones in the sample, approximately 15% were seen once. This clone appeared many times. Germline is not matched at one junction end, which may reflect a read error.

The chain recombines TRBV11-2 with TRBJ2-1; the D gene is possibly TRBD2 (5 bases). This TCR derives from a male donor with papillary thyroid cancer or a benign thyroid nodule (not recorded which). Some clones in this sample may be carry-over from other donors' samples. Specimen: blood. CDR3 residues: CASSLEEVAVYNERFF. Written as DNA, the CDR3 is TGTGCCAGCAGCCTAGAGGAGGTAGCCGTCTACAATGAGCGGTTCTTC.